This is a list of T cell receptor beta chains from one sample in a study of blood T cell repertoires in COVID-19. Profiled with immunoSEQ multiplex PCR; TCRdb holds only in-frame clones, not every one. The data contain about 100,000 clones, roughly nine tenths of them seen just once; the ten biggest clones take up more than 4.5%. The sample consisted of peripheral blood. The receptors come from a human donor in a cohort sampled during active COVID-19. Both conserved end residues are part of each CDR3. D genes are given only for firm matches. Not all rows give a size; the values are once, few, many and, for expanded clones, a class.

J gene	D gene	clone size	V gene	CDR3 protein	CDR3 DNA
TRBJ2-1	TRBD2	NA	TRBV5-6	CASSRFRTSETYNEQFF	TGTGCCAGCAGCAGGTTTAGGACTAGCGAAACCTACAATGAGCAGTTCTTC
TRBJ1-3	NA	few	TRBV3-1/TRBV3-2	CASSPYEGVFSGNTIYF	TGTGCCAGCAGCCCATACGAAGGGGTGTTCTCTGGAAACACCATATATTTT
TRBJ2-3	TRBD2	NA	TRBV18	CASSPTSGRTDTQYF	TGTGCCAGCTCACCGACTAGCGGGAGAACAGATACGCAGTATTTT
TRBJ2-7	TRBD2	NA	TRBV6-2/TRBV6-3	CASSFQSGVQQYF	TGTGCCAGCAGTTTCCAAAGCGGGGTACAGCAGTACTTC
TRBJ2-7	NA	NA	TRBV7-8	CASSLASLSSYEQYF	TGTGCCAGCAGCTTAGCCTCCTTGAGCTCCTACGAGCAGTACTTC
TRBJ2-3	TRBD2	NA	TRBV28	CASSTPTSGSSGTQYF	TGTGCCAGCAGTACCCCGACTAGCGGGAGTTCGGGTACGCAGTATTTT
TRBJ1-1	NA	NA	TRBV15	CATLPWRSTEAFF	TGTGCCACCCTCCCCTGGAGGAGCACTGAAGCTTTCTTT
TRBJ2-7	NA	NA	TRBV11-2	CASSRGGGFEQYF	TGTGCCAGCAGCCGGGGTGGGGGGTTCGAGCAGTACTTC
TRBJ2-1	TRBD2	many	TRBV25-1	CASSGEGGIPTAYNEQFF	TGTGCCAGCAGTGGGGAGGGAGGGATCCCAACCGCGTACAATGAGCAGTTCTTC
TRBJ2-7	NA	NA	TRBV20-1	CSAEPGVEQYF	TGCAGTGCAGAACCAGGGGTCGAGCAGTACTTC
TRBJ1-2	TRBD1	NA	TRBV19	CASTGAHLDNRGHGYTF	TGTGCCAGTACCGGAGCCCATCTCGACAACAGGGGACATGGCTACACCTTC
TRBJ2-1	NA	once	TRBV7-3	CASSQGNEQFF	TGTGCCAGCAGTCAGGGGAATGAGCAGTTCTTC
TRBJ1-4	NA	NA	TRBV7-9	CAIPGSNEKLFF	TGTGCCATACCAGGATCTAATGAAAAACTGTTTTTT
TRBJ2-5	TRBD2	NA	TRBV5-1	CASSLGLAETQYF	TGCGCCAGCAGCTTGGGACTAGCGGAGACCCAGTACTTC
TRBJ1-3	NA	many	TRBV7-2	CASSLDTVVSGNTIYF	TGTGCCAGCAGCTTAGATACAGTTGTCTCTGGAAACACCATATATTTT
TRBJ2-5	TRBD2	NA	TRBV6-2/TRBV6-3	CASSYPLGAGEETQYF	TGTGCCAGCAGTTACCCCCTGGGAGCGGGGGAAGAGACCCAGTACTTC
TRBJ1-2	NA	NA	TRBV7-2	CASSTGVGSGYTF	TGTGCCAGCAGCACGGGAGTCGGCAGTGGCTACACCTTC
TRBJ1-3	NA	NA	TRBV9	CASSVDSVRAGNTIYF	TGTGCCAGCAGCGTAGATAGCGTCCGGGCCGGAAACACCATATATTTT
TRBJ2-2	TRBD2	NA	TRBV4-2	CASSQAGGPRAGELFF	TGTGCCAGCAGCCAGGCGGGGGGCCCGCGGGCCGGGGAGCTGTTTTTT
TRBJ2-5	TRBD2	once	TRBV2	CASSELASGIQETQYF	TGTGCCAGCTCTGAGTTGGCTAGCGGGATACAAGAGACCCAGTACTTC
TRBJ2-5	TRBD1	NA	TRBV10-3	CAISEGQVGETQYF	TGTGCCATCAGTGAGGGACAGGTGGGGGAGACCCAGTACTTC
TRBJ2-7	TRBD2	NA	TRBV20-1	CSASGVTSGSYEQYF	TGCAGTGCTAGTGGTGTGACTAGCGGGAGCTACGAGCAGTACTTC
TRBJ2-7	TRBD1	NA	TRBV7-8	CASSSRQGTYYEQYF	TGTGCCAGCAGCTCCCGACAGGGGACCTACTACGAGCAGTACTTC
TRBJ1-6	NA	once	TRBV2	CASSQQGLSSYNSPLHF	TGTGCCAGCAGCCAACAGGGTCTCAGCTCCTATAATTCACCCCTCCACTTT
TRBJ2-1	TRBD2	NA	TRBV7-3	CASSSLGGAYNEQFF	TGTGCCAGCAGCTCTCTCGGGGGGGCCTACAATGAGCAGTTCTTC
TRBJ1-1	TRBD1	NA	TRBV19	CASSYRTGGTEAFF	TGTGCCAGTAGTTATAGGACAGGGGGCACTGAAGCTTTCTTT
TRBJ2-2	NA	NA	TRBV7-2	CASSFSRDDTGELFF	TGTGCCAGCAGCTTTTCCAGGGATGACACCGGGGAGCTGTTTTTT
TRBJ2-7	NA	NA	TRBV7-2	CASSSTSGRGREQYF	TGTGCCAGCAGCTCGACATCGGGACGTGGGAGGGAGCAGTACTTC
TRBJ2-5	NA	NA	TRBV7-2	CASSPLRWRETQYF	TGTGCCAGCAGCCCCCTTAGGTGGAGGGAGACCCAGTACTTC
TRBJ1-6	NA	NA	TRBV28	CASRVRRGANSPLHF	TGTGCCAGCAGGGTGAGGAGGGGCGCCAATTCACCCCTCCACTTT
TRBJ2-2	NA	NA	TRBV9	CASSVTTSTVTGELFF	TGTGCCAGCAGCGTAACCACTAGCACGGTCACCGGGGAGCTGTTTTTT
TRBJ1-5	NA	NA	TRBV6-1	CASSEARASNQPQHF	TGTGCCAGCAGTGAAGCAAGAGCCAGCAATCAGCCCCAGCATTTT
TRBJ2-7	TRBD1	NA	TRBV7-9	CASSSRKVGEATGAYEQYF	TGTGCCAGCAGCTCGAGAAAGGTGGGGGAGGCGACAGGGGCGTACGAGCAGTACTTC
TRBJ2-7	NA	NA	TRBV9	CASSVVPDRRAYEQYF	TGTGCCAGCAGCGTAGTCCCGGACAGGAGGGCCTACGAGCAGTACTTC
TRBJ1-3	NA	once	TRBV30	CAAARVQSGNTIYF	TGTGCCGCCGCGCGAGTTCAATCTGGAAACACCATATATTTT
TRBJ1-5	NA	NA	TRBV15	CATSRDRGGQPQHF	TGTGCCACCAGCAGAGACAGGGGTGGCCAGCCCCAGCATTTT
TRBJ2-3	TRBD2	NA	TRBV5-4	CASSRTSGRAGDTQYF	TGTGCCAGCAGCCGGACTAGCGGGAGGGCAGGAGATACGCAGTATTTT
TRBJ2-5	NA	NA	TRBV11-2	CASSLDRGGWETQYF	TGTGCCAGCAGCTTAGATCGAGGCGGGTGGGAGACCCAGTACTTC
TRBJ1-2	NA	NA	TRBV6-5	CASRQDANYGYTF	TGTGCCAGCAGACAGGACGCCAACTATGGCTACACCTTC
TRBJ2-7	NA	NA	TRBV4-2	CASSQEIGQGGYEQYF	TGTGCCAGCAGCCAAGAAATAGGGCAGGGGGGCTACGAGCAGTACTTC
TRBJ1-4	NA	NA	TRBV28	CASSGRGNEKLFF	TGTGCCAGCAGTGGCAGGGGCAATGAAAAACTGTTTTTT
TRBJ1-4	NA	NA	TRBV5-6	CASSLGSTDGWEKLFF	TGTGCCAGCAGCTTGGGTTCGACAGACGGTTGGGAAAAACTGTTTTTT
TRBJ1-6	NA	NA	TRBV5-4	CASSLARFDSPLHF	TGTGCCAGCAGCTTGGCCAGGTTTGATTCACCCCTCCACTTT
TRBJ1-4	NA	NA	TRBV4-2	CASSSQGRLFF	TGTGCCAGCAGCTCCCAGGGGAGACTGTTTTTT
TRBJ2-2	TRBD2	NA	TRBV11-3	CASSPKRGGTGELFF	TGTGCCAGCAGCCCGAAGCGGGGGGGCACCGGGGAGCTGTTTTTT
TRBJ1-2	NA	NA	TRBV19	CATTLNLFYGYTF	TGTGCCACCACCCTCAACTTATTCTATGGCTACACCTTC
TRBJ1-5	NA	NA	TRBV6-2/TRBV6-3	CASSYSSGVGQPQHF	TGTGCCAGCAGTTACTCGTCAGGGGTAGGTCAGCCCCAGCATTTT
TRBJ1-2	NA	few	TRBV4-3	CASSQDRGDAYGYTF	TGCGCCAGCAGCCAAGATCGGGGGGATGCCTATGGCTACACCTTC
TRBJ1-1	TRBD1	NA	TRBV5-1	CASSFGTGMNTEAFF	TGCGCCAGCAGCTTCGGGACAGGTATGAACACTGAAGCTTTCTTT
TRBJ1-5	NA	NA	TRBV4-1	CASSQRDNQPQHF	TGCGCCAGCAGCCAGAGGGACAATCAGCCCCAGCATTTT
TRBJ1-1	TRBD1	NA	TRBV7-8	CASSPRQGPGEAFF	TGTGCCAGCAGCCCACGACAGGGGCCGGGTGAAGCTTTCTTT
TRBJ2-5	NA	NA	TRBV20-1	CSYTPQETQYF	TGCAGTTACACACCCCAAGAGACCCAGTACTTC
TRBJ2-2	TRBD2	once	TRBV5-4	CASSFSGRNTGELFF	TGTGCCAGCAGCTTTAGCGGGAGAAACACCGGGGAGCTGTTTTTT